Listed here is a single TCR beta chain. This record belongs to a study of blood T cell repertoires in COVID-19. Study context: Researchers got acute and convalescent COVID-19 samples from the United States, Italy and Spain. T cells, B-cell-depleted T cells, or PBMCs supplied cDNA or gDNA.

Per the study methods: From reference gene primer amplification, estimates of nucleated cell counts were derived. The protocol was immunoSEQ multiplex PCR, while the TCRdb copy is restricted to in-frame clones and leaves out a portion. Clonal size and the V and J genes are those of that table, whereas D and trimming came from the DNA. Of about 210,000 clones in the sample, roughly 94% were seen once. There are 11 residues in the CDR3. V lost 3 bases, J lost 6 bases, and 5 bases lay in between. In germline, CDR1 is LGHNT, CDR2 FRNRAP. The gene calls are TRBV12-5 and TRBJ1-2; D not certain. The sample comprised peripheral blood. This clonotype originated in a man aged 30-40 years with acute or convalescent COVID-19. CDR3 residues: CASGFGDGYTF. The CDR3 DNA follows: TGTGCTAGTGGTTTCGGGGATGGCTACACCTTC.